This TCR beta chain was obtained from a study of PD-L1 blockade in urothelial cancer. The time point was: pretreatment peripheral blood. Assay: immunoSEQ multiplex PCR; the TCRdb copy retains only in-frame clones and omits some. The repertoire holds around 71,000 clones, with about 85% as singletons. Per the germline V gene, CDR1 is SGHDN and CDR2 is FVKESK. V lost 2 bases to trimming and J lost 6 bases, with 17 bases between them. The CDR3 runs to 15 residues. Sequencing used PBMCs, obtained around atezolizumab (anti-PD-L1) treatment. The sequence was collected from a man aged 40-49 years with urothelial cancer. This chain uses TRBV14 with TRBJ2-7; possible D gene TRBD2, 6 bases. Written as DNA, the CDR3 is TGTGCCAGCAGCCAACCTACTAGCTTCGGAGGCGAGCAGTACTTC. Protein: CASSQPTSFGGEQYF.